Shown below are 21 T cell receptor beta chains from a single sample sequenced in a study of PD-L1 blockade in urothelial cancer. As to time point: pretreatment peripheral blood. The protocol was immunoSEQ multiplex PCR, while the TCRdb copy is restricted to in-frame clones and leaves out a portion. The sample consists of under 100,000 clones, around 90% of them appearing once. The sample here was PBMCs, taken around atezolizumab (anti-PD-L1) treatment. The receptors were gathered from a man aged 55 to 69 with urothelial cancer.

The chain carries TRBV5-1 and TRBJ1-5, with a tentative D call TRBD1 (5 bases). Germline values: CDR1 SGHRS, CDR2 YFSETQ. Trimming removed 4 bases from V and 6 bases from J, with 17 bases in between. The CDR3 sequence is 15 residues long. The CDR3 region is CASSPDTDPSQPQHF. CDR3 sequence (DNA): TGCGCCAGCAGCCCGGACACGGACCCCTCTCAGCCCCAGCATTTT.

The rearrangement joins TRBV10-1 to TRBJ2-3; D remains ambiguous. V lost 3 bases and J lost 1, with 11 bases in between. The CDR3 spans 15 residues. CDR1 is WNHNN, CDR2 SYGVQD, per germline (reference sequence). The CDR3 spells CASSDGGVGTDTQYF. The CDR3 DNA follows: TGCGCCAGCAGTGACGGCGGTGTGGGCACAGATACGCAGTATTTT.

This chain joins TRBV9 and TRBJ1-2; TRBD1 aligns across 7 bases. J was trimmed by 5 bases and V by 1 base; bases with no gene match: 17. The CDR3 loop spans 18 amino acids. Germline lookup yields CDR1 SGDLS and CDR2 YYNGEE. The CDR3 nucleotides read TGTGCCAGCAGCGTATCCCGGGACAGTCTGCGGGGGGTGTATGGCTACACCTTC. Protein: CASSVSRDSLRGVYGYTF.

J is TRBJ2-2 and V is TRBV5-1; D remains unclear. From germline, CDR1 is SGHRS and CDR2 YFSETQ. The CDR3 is 16 residues long. Trimming cost V 0 bases and J 1 base, with 10 bases left between them. The CDR3 DNA sequence: TGCGCCAGCAGCTTGGGACTTATGAGGAACACCGGGGAGCTGTTTTTT. Protein product: CASSLGLMRNTGELFF.

This clone was seen only a few times. This sequence joins TRBV15 and TRBJ2-2; D perhaps matches TRBD2 (6 bases). This CDR3 contains 14 residues. Per the germline V gene, CDR1 is LNHNV and CDR2 is YYDKDF (reference sequence). V was trimmed by 0 bases and J by 7 bases, leaving 9 bases between them. The CDR3 DNA follows: TGTGCCACCAGCAGAGATTCCGGGGGCGGGGAGCTGTTTTTT. This encodes CATSRDSGGGELFF. Supplemented by reference TRBV15 and TRBJ2-2, the full variable domain reads DAMVIQNPRYQVTQFGKPVTLSCSQTLNHNVMYWYQQKSSQAPKLLFHYYDKDFNNEADTPDNFQSRRPNTSFCFLDIRSPGLGDTAMYLCATSRDSGGGELFFGEGSRLTVL.

This clone has just one count. The chain is built from TRBV7-9 and TRBJ2-1, with 9 bases matching TRBD2. J was trimmed by 5 bases and V by 2 bases; bases with no gene match: 4. CDR1 and CDR2 (germline): SEHNR, FQNEAQ (reference sequence). This CDR3 contains 15 residues. The CDR3 is CASSLMAGGNNEQFF. The CDR3 DNA follows: TGTGCCAGCAGCTTAATGGCGGGGGGGAACAATGAGCAGTTCTTC. The variable domain in full, completed from reference TRBV7-9 and TRBJ2-1, reads DTGVSQNPRHKITKRGQNVTFRCDPISEHNRLYWYRQTLGQGPEFLTYFQNEAQLEKSRLLSDRFSAERPKGSFSTLEIQRTEQGDSAMYLCASSLMAGGNNEQFFGPGTRLTVL.

The chain combines TRBV5-1 with TRBJ2-7; TRBD2 is a possible D gene (6 bases). Germline V gives CDR1 SGHRS, CDR2 YFSETQ. The V and J ends lost 0 bases and 6 bases respectively, with 16 bases between them. This CDR3 spans 15 amino acids. As DNA, the CDR3 is TGCGCCAGCAGCTTGGAGGTCTCCATGGGGGGCGAGCAGTACTTC. This sequence encodes CASSLEVSMGGEQYF.

The chain is built from TRBV4-2 and TRBJ2-1, with TRBD2 matching over 10 bases. This CDR3 comprises 18 residues. After removal of 0 bases from V and 8 bases from J, the junction contained 13 bases not matched to a gene. The V gene's germline CDR1 is LGHNA and CDR2 YNFKEQ. The CDR3 DNA reads as TGTGCCAGCAGCCAAGACGGGGGTAGCGGGGGGCCCGGGGATGAGCAGTTCTTC. Its protein is CASSQDGGSGGPGDEQFF.

The chain has TRBV29-1 and TRBJ1-2, with D unresolved. This CDR3 comprises 13 residues. Germline-derived CDR1 and CDR2 are SQVTM and ANQGSEA. The ends were cut back, 1 base at V and 4 bases at J, with 10 bases in the middle. The CDR3 region is CSVEGGQFYGYTF. CDR3 nucleotides: TGCAGCGTTGAAGGAGGTCAATTCTATGGCTACACCTTC.

The chain has TRBV5-1 and TRBJ2-7; 10 positions match TRBD1. Germline V lookup: CDR1 SGHRS, CDR2 YFSETQ. V shed 6 bases and J 4 bases; nucleotides not matched to a gene: 10. The CDR3 is 15 amino acids. Here the CDR3 DNA reads TGCGCCAGCACCCCAACCGGGACAGGGGATTACGAGCAGTACTTC. This sequence encodes CASTPTGTGDYEQYF.

J is TRBJ2-5 and V is TRBV30; D not resolved. The V end lost 2 bases, the J end lost 1 base, and 5 bases lay between the germline ends. The CDR3 totals 12 residues. The germline CDR1 and CDR2 sequences are GTSNPN and SVGIG (reference sequence). The CDR3 DNA is TGTGCCTGGAGTAGAGGCCAAGAGACCCAGTACTTC. Its protein is CAWSRGQETQYF.

The CDR3 protein is CASSFTSGGTDTQYF. The CDR3 region has the DNA TGTGCCAGCAGCTTCACTAGCGGGGGGACAGATACGCAGTATTTT. The chain employs TRBV7-7 and TRBJ2-3; TRBD2 matches at 12 bases. CDR3 length: 15 residues. CDR1 and CDR2 from the germline V gene are SSHAT and FNYEAQ (reference sequence). The trim removed 3 bases at V and 3 bases at J, leaving 1 base unmatched.

The chain is built from TRBV5-1 and TRBJ2-5; 8 nucleotides match TRBD1. This CDR3 contains 14 residues. Unmatched junction bases numbered 7, after V lost 4 bases and J lost 5 bases. Germline-derived CDR1 and CDR2 are SGHRS and YFSETQ. For the CDR3, the DNA is TGCGCCAGCAGCCTCGGACAGGGTATCGAGACCCAGTACTTC. It is translated as CASSLGQGIETQYF. The complete variable domain, with remaining parts taken from reference TRBV5-1 and TRBJ2-5, reads KAGVTQTPRYLIKTRGQQVTLSCSPISGHRSVSWYQQTPGQGLQFLFEYFSETQRNKGNFPGRFSGRQFSNSRSEMNVSTLELGDSALYLCASSLGQGIETQYFGPGTRLLVL.

This chain links TRBV2 with TRBJ2-5, with 8 nucleotides matching TRBD2. Germline loops: CDR1 SNHLY, CDR2 FYNNEI. The V and J ends lost 3 bases and 4 bases, in that order; junction bases with no gene match: 7. There are 15 residues in the CDR3. This CDR3 reads CASSDYKAGGETQYF. For the CDR3, the DNA is TGTGCCAGCAGTGATTATAAGGCGGGGGGAGAGACCCAGTACTTC.

The chain has TRBV21-1 and TRBJ1-4; TRBD1, the table's D call, was not compared with the DNA. TRBV21-1 is a pseudogene. The CDR3 is made up of 15 amino acids. CDR3: CASSDLTGSNEKLFF. The CDR3 DNA is TGTGCCAGCAGCGACTTGACAGGGAGTAATGAAAAACTGTTTTTT.

This clone was seen only a few times. V and J are TRBV27 and TRBJ2-1, with 7 positions matching TRBD2. Germline-derived CDR1 and CDR2 are MNHEY and SMNVEV (reference sequence). The CDR3 covers 12 residues. J lost 11 bases, V lost 2 bases, and 3 bases had no gene match. The CDR3 is CASSLGAGKQFF. The CDR3 DNA follows: TGTGCCAGCAGTTTAGGAGCGGGGAAGCAGTTCTTC.

The rearrangement uses TRBV4-3 and TRBJ2-1; D call uncertain. The CDR3 consists of 15 residues. V lost 1 base to trimming and J lost 1 base, with 8 bases between them. Germline CDR1 and CDR2: LGHNA and YSLEER. CDR3 nucleotide sequence: TGCGCCAGCAGCCAAGCTTCAGGATCCTACAATGAGCAGTTCTTC. Translating it yields CASSQASGSYNEQFF.

The chain carries TRBV20-1 and TRBJ1-2; no firm D call. V shed 7 bases and J shed 0 bases, with 6 bases lying between them. Germline CDR1 and CDR2: DFQATT and SNEGSKA (reference sequence). CDR3 size: 11 residues. CDR3 amino acids: CSGYANYGYTF. DNA for the CDR3: TGCAGTGGCTACGCTAACTATGGCTACACCTTC.

The rearrangement links TRBV15 to TRBJ2-3, with TRBD2 matching 7 bases. Germline values: CDR1 LNHNV, CDR2 YYDKDF (reference sequence). The CDR3 loop spans 16 amino acids. V lost 5 bases, J lost 5 bases, and 13 bases stayed unmatched. CDR3 in amino acids: CATSDRGFGGGDTQYF. CDR3 nucleotide sequence: TGTGCCACCAGCGACAGAGGGTTTGGGGGGGGAGATACGCAGTATTTT.

The rearrangement uses TRBV27 and TRBJ2-7; 8 positions match TRBD1. V dropped 6 bases and J dropped 0; count of bases not matched to a gene: 7. The CDR3 runs 15 residues. The germline V gene has CDR1 MNHEY and CDR2 SMNVEV (reference sequence). The CDR3 nucleotides read TGTGCCAGCAGCCCCACCGGGACAGGCTCCTACGAGCAGTACTTC. It yields the protein CASSPTGTGSYEQYF.

This sequence joins TRBV5-3 and TRBJ1-3, with no clear D. TRBV5-3 is placed among ORFs of uncertain function. The V end lost 4 bases, the J end lost 8 bases, and 19 bases lay between the germline ends. The length of the CDR3 is 15 residues. CDR3 region: CARSSPPGGRDTIYF. CDR3 coding DNA: TGTGCCAGAAGCAGTCCCCCGGGAGGCCGGGACACCATATATTTT.